The source of this T cell receptor (beta chain) is a study of T cell responses to AZD1222 COVID-19 vaccine. In this sample, this clone turned up once. Antigen unknown. Germline CDR1 and CDR2: LNHDA and SQIVND (reference sequence). This CDR3 is 13 amino acids long. The V end was cut by 10 bases, the J end by 0 bases, with 10 bases between. Points from the study as a whole: Recipients of two AZD1222 doses showed rising Spike-specific TCR breadth and depth. Spike was spanned by vaccine-associated CD4 TCRs, with dominance at 160-218 and 743-854. Females outnumbered males among donors, who were mostly white British; clonal diversity was possibly underestimated.

Only in-frame clones appear in the TCRdb table, and some are missing; sequencing was by immunoSEQ multiplex PCR. The table has around 92,000 clones, approximately 90% seen once. V usage is TRBV19 and J usage is TRBJ1-5; the D is unclear. Here the sequenced sample was peripheral blood, taken on day 0 of AZD1222 vaccination. The receptor was derived from an adult in good health. The CDR3 sequence: CATQDYSNQPQHF. As DNA, the CDR3 is TGTGCCACTCAGGACTATAGCAATCAGCCCCAGCATTTT.